This T cell receptor beta chain was profiled in a study of post-analysis software for immune sequencing data (dated by TCRdb to the mid-2010s). A note on the overall study: Disease courses on record covered relapsing-remitting, secondary progressive and progressive-relapsing multiple sclerosis, though some patients had no subtype annotation. The patient repertoires were compared against some twelve previously published healthy control repertoires obtained from donors aged 6 to 25 years. A subset of samples was prepared in parallel using single-end sample barcoding, then pooled and co-amplified after Illumina adapter ligation.

To demonstrate the VDJtools post-analysis software, TCR beta repertoires were profiled from the peripheral blood of 10 to 15 young patients with multiple sclerosis. Multiple sclerosis patients were children and adolescents aged roughly 6 to 17 years. The library was made by PCR. TCRdb lists the instrument as Illumina HiSeq 2500. To reduce PCR and sequencing biases, unique molecular identifiers were incorporated into the TCR beta cDNA libraries. Some 500,000 cDNA molecules were obtained per 1 to 10 million input T cells, so each molecule approximated one T cell. The patient libraries were prepared and sequenced with the same protocol used for the earlier healthy control dataset. Samples belonging to the same batch were prepared together, multiplexed and sequenced on a shared HiSeq lane. The paper's data handling went like this. Raw barcoded reads were processed with MIGEC, and single-read molecular identifier groups were discarded before consensus assembly and CDR3 extraction. Clonotype tables were post-analysed with VDJtools, normalizing diversity by down-sampling all datasets to the smallest sample size. To correct batch-related cross-sample contamination, repertoire overlap clustering matched CDR3 amino acid sequences but not nucleotide sequences. TCRdb reprocessing: public reads trimmed at Q25 with fastp, clones called with MiXCR, in-frame beta chains kept. Each record represents a unique CDR3 protein, reported with the most common genes and DNA among its rows. The V and J calls come from TCRdb's annotation, not from the publication. The sample data list 800,000 to 950,000 distinct CDR3 sequences, and roughly 58% of these were observed just once. The ten top clones hold 4% to 5.5% of the sample.

Study-wide findings and limitations: The control group was slightly older than the multiple sclerosis patient group. Direct clustering with F measure showed strong co-clustering of samples prepared in the same batch, prompting a batch-effect correction. A handful of TRBV segments, including TRBV5-6, TRBV5-1 and TRBV20-1, were significantly more frequent in patients than controls. Compared with controls, multiple sclerosis patients had significantly lower normalized Chao1 diversity, a finding suggesting substantial peripheral T-cell clonal expansion.

Taken from cysteine to phenylalanine, the CDR3 has 16 residues. Here the CDR3 DNA is all that survives: 48 bases in frame from base 1. At the junction V is shortened by 5 bases and J by 7 bases, with 24 bases in between. Per the germline V gene (reference sequence), DFQATT is the CDR1 and SNEGSKA is the CDR2. Details on this clonotype: Its recognized antigen is unknown. No qualities accompany the bases; no much larger clone lies one base away.

The TCR originated in a girl between 5 and 17 years old with multiple sclerosis. The V and J genes are TRBV20-1 and TRBJ2-1; the D gene is possibly TRBD1, with 6 bases matching. The sequencing input was blood. The bases are TGCAGTGCTCGAAACACGGGACACCGCACGGGGAATGAGCAGTTCTTC. The encoded protein is CSARNTGHRTGNEQFF.